Shown below are 27 T cell receptor beta chains from a single sample sequenced in a study of T cell responses to AZD1222 COVID-19 vaccine. Profiled with immunoSEQ multiplex PCR; TCRdb holds only in-frame clones, not every one. The sample lists over 110,000 clones, 85% to 95% occurring once. Sequencing was performed on peripheral blood, taken 28 days after the second AZD1222 dose. The receptors derive from an adult who received the AZD1222 COVID-19 vaccine.

The chain has TRBV7-2 and TRBJ1-5, with D maybe TRBD1 (5 bases). The CDR3 is 14 amino acids. The germline V gene has CDR1 SGHTA and CDR2 FQGNSA. V was clipped by 4 bases and J by 8 bases, with 15 bases between them. The CDR3 DNA reads as TGTGCCAGCAGCTCGGGACCCTTCCTTAAGCCCCAGCATTTT. Its translation: CASSSGPFLKPQHF.

This clone was seen once. The chain has TRBV5-4 and TRBJ2-3, with 7 positions matching TRBD1. The CDR3 runs 16 residues. The junction had 10 bases not matched to a gene; V was cut back by 4 bases and J by 2 bases. In germline, CDR1 is SGHNT, CDR2 YYREEE (reference sequence). CDR3 loop: CASSLGATGVTDTQYF. In nucleotides, the CDR3 is TGTGCCAGCAGCCTGGGGGCCACAGGGGTCACAGATACGCAGTATTTT.

This chain connects TRBV5-4 to TRBJ2-1; D perhaps matches TRBD1 (5 bases). V was cut by 2 bases and J by 7 bases, with 10 bases left in between. CDR1 is SGHNT and CDR2 is YYREEE in the germline V gene (reference sequence). CDR3 size: 13 residues. Written as DNA, the CDR3 is TGTGCCAGCAGCTTAAGGGGCACGAATGAGCAGTTCTTC. Residues: CASSLRGTNEQFF. The whole variable domain, remainder taken from reference TRBV5-4 and TRBJ2-1, is ETGVTQSPTHLIKTRGQQVTLRCSSQSGHNTVSWYQQALGQGPQFIFQYYREEENGRGNFPPRFSGLQFPNYSSELNVNALELDDSALYLCASSLRGTNEQFFGPGTRLTVL.

The rearrangement uses TRBV19 and TRBJ1-1; D remains unclear. CDR3 size: 11 residues. Germline V gene lookup returns CDR1 LNHDA and CDR2 SQIVND (reference sequence). V was cut by 7 bases and J by 1 base, with 4 bases left in between. Here the CDR3 DNA reads TGTGCCAGTAACCGGAACACTGAAGCTTTCTTT. This sequence encodes CASNRNTEAFF.

V is TRBV7-3 and J is TRBJ1-4, with TRBD1 identical over 8 bases. The J segment lost 5 bases and the V segment lost 5 bases, leaving 7 bases of the junction unmatched. The germline V gene encodes CDR1 SGHTA and CDR2 FQGTGA. The CDR3 is 15 residues long. CDR3 sequence: CASSATGGVNEKLFF. CDR3 sequence (DNA): TGTGCCAGCAGCGCCACAGGGGGAGTAAATGAAAAACTGTTTTTT. Variable domain in full (rest from reference TRBV7-3 and TRBJ1-4): GAGVSQTPSNKVTEKGKYVELRCDPISGHTALYWYRQSLGQGPEFLIYFQGTGAADDSGLPNDRFFAVRPEGSVSTLKIQRTERGDSAVYLCASSATGGVNEKLFFGSGTQLSVL.

This rearrangement joins TRBV6-2 or TRBV6-3 to TRBJ2-7; D is possibly TRBD2 (6 bases). From germline, CDR1 is MNHEY and CDR2 SVGEGT. The CDR3 is made up of 15 amino acids. The V end was cut by 4 bases, the J end by 4 bases, with 17 bases between. CDR3 protein: CASSSRTTREYEQYV. As DNA, the CDR3 is TGTGCCAGCAGTTCTCGGACTACAAGGGAGTACGAGCAGTACGTC.

This clone was found once. The J gene is TRBJ2-2, the V gene TRBV29-1; D unclear. The CDR3 runs 13 residues. Between the trimmed V and J ends, which lost 4 bases and 2 bases, there was a span of 8 bases. Germline V gives CDR1 SQVTM, CDR2 ANQGSEA. In DNA form, the CDR3 reads TGCAGCGTTGTACTTAGTAACACCGGGGAGCTGTTTTTT. This translates into CSVVLSNTGELFF.

The chain combines TRBV10-3 with TRBJ1-2; the D is unclear. Germline V CDR1 and CDR2: ENHRY, SYGVKD. V lost 0 bases to trimming and J lost 2 bases, with 7 bases between them. The length of the CDR3 is 14 residues. The CDR3 DNA follows: TGTGCCATCAGTGAGTCTGAGCGGAACTATGGCTACACCTTC. Its protein product is CAISESERNYGYTF.

The chain uses TRBV19 and TRBJ1-2; 7 bases line up with TRBD1. The V gene end was trimmed by 5 bases and the J gene end by 4 bases; junction bases not matched to a gene: 4. CDR1 is LNHDA and CDR2 is SQIVND in the germline V gene (reference sequence). CDR3 size: 13 residues. CDR3 nucleotide sequence: TGTGCCAGTAGTTACGGGACAGCCTATGGCTACACCTTC. Translating it yields CASSYGTAYGYTF. The whole variable domain, remainder taken from reference TRBV19 and TRBJ1-2, is DGGITQSPKYLFRKEGQNVTLSCEQNLNHDAMYWYRQDPGQGLRLIYYSQIVNDFQKGDIAEGYSVSREKKESFPLTVTSAQKNPTAFYLCASSYGTAYGYTFGSGTRLTVV.

This clone was counted a few times. The chain links TRBV2 to TRBJ1-4; 9 nucleotides agree with TRBD1. The CDR3 length is 16 residues. Germline V gene data show CDR1 as SNHLY and CDR2 as FYNNEI. The V gene end was trimmed by 6 bases and the J gene end by 7 bases; junction bases not matched to a gene: 12. In DNA form, the CDR3 reads TGTGCCAGCAGCCTCCGGAGGGGGACAGGGCCTGAAAAACTGTTTTTT. As protein: CASSLRRGTGPEKLFF.

The genes are TRBV5-8 and TRBJ2-3; 7 bases fit TRBD1. The CDR3 spans 17 residues. The V gene's germline CDR1 is SGHTS and CDR2 YDEGEE. V dropped 4 bases and J dropped 1; count of bases not matched to a gene: 12. The CDR3 loop is CASSPWTGQPGTDTQYF. The CDR3 bases are TGTGCCAGCAGCCCCTGGACAGGTCAGCCTGGCACAGATACGCAGTATTTT. Full variable domain (outside the CDR3, taken from reference TRBV5-8 and TRBJ2-3): EAGVTQSPTHLIKTRGQQATLRCSPISGHTSVYWYQQALGLGLQFLLWYDEGEERNRGNFPPRFSGRQFPNYSSELNVNALELEDSALYLCASSPWTGQPGTDTQYFGPGTRLTVL.

The DNA of the CDR3 is TGTGCCAGCAGTTTATGGGACGGGACTAGCGGCAATGAGCAGTTCTTC. Its protein is CASSLWDGTSGNEQFF. The chain uses TRBV28 and TRBJ2-1; 11 nucleotides agree with TRBD2. The CDR3 extends over 16 amino acids. J gave up 6 bases and V 0 bases, and 4 bases lay outside the gene matches. CDR1 is MDHEN and CDR2 is SYDVKM in the germline V gene.

The chain carries TRBV2 and TRBJ1-1; 11 nucleotides agree with TRBD1. This CDR3 is 15 amino acids long. J was trimmed by 4 bases and V by 8 bases; bases with no gene match: 9. The germline CDR1 and CDR2 sequences are SNHLY and FYNNEI. CDR3 DNA sequence: TGTGCCAGCGGATGGACAGGGGGCTTGGGCACTGAAGCTTTCTTT. Its translation: CASGWTGGLGTEAFF. The full variable domain, with the rest looked up from reference TRBV2 and TRBJ1-1, is EPEVTQTPSHQVTQMGQEVILRCVPISNHLYFYWYRQILGQKVEFLVSFYNNEISEKSEIFDDQFSVERPDGSNFTLKIRSTKLEDSAMYFCASGWTGGLGTEAFFGQGTRLTVV.

In its sample, this clone was seen a few times. The chain uses TRBV19 and TRBJ1-1, with 9 nucleotides matching TRBD1. The CDR3 has 14 residues. Per germline, CDR1 LNHDA and CDR2 SQIVND (reference sequence). V shed 3 bases and J 1 base; nucleotides not matched to a gene: 0. CDR3 region: CASSMGQGNTEAFF. The CDR3 DNA follows: TGTGCCAGTAGTATGGGACAGGGGAACACTGAAGCTTTCTTT. Variable domain in full (rest from reference TRBV19 and TRBJ1-1): DGGITQSPKYLFRKEGQNVTLSCEQNLNHDAMYWYRQDPGQGLRLIYYSQIVNDFQKGDIAEGYSVSREKKESFPLTVTSAQKNPTAFYLCASSMGQGNTEAFFGQGTRLTVV.

This clone appeared many times. The chain has TRBV18 and TRBJ1-1; a possible D gene is TRBD1 (6 bases). Trimming pared 4 bases from V and 1 base from J, leaving 13 bases between. The CDR3 is 15 residues long. CDR1 is KGHSH, CDR2 LQKENI, per germline. The CDR3 spells CASSLPGAGNTEAFF. In DNA form, the CDR3 reads TGTGCCAGCTCACTCCCGGGGGCGGGGAACACTGAAGCTTTCTTT.

The rearrangement joins TRBV4-1 to TRBJ1-2; 9 bases are a match to TRBD1. In germline, CDR1 is MGHRA, CDR2 YSYEKL. The CDR3 extends over 15 amino acids. The V segment lost 1 base and the J segment 3 bases; nucleotides outside the gene matches: 3. Written as DNA, the CDR3 is TGCGCCAGCAGCCAAGGGACAGGGGCATACTATGGCTACACCTTC. Protein sequence: CASSQGTGAYYGYTF.

V is TRBV5-8 and J is TRBJ2-7; TRBD1 aligns across 10 bases. The CDR3 has 15 amino acids. V was pared by 0 bases and J by 3 bases, with 3 bases of the junction left unmatched. CDR1 and CDR2 (germline): SGHTS, YDEGEE. The CDR3 region is CASSLGGQGFYEQYF. The CDR3 coding sequence is TGTGCCAGCAGCTTGGGGGGACAGGGGTTCTACGAGCAGTACTTC.

The J gene is TRBJ1-2, the V gene TRBV28; D may be TRBD1 (6 bases). The germline gives CDR1 MDHEN, CDR2 SYDVKM. V lost 3 bases, J lost 2 bases, and 16 bases lay in between. The CDR3 has 16 amino acids. The CDR3 here is CASSLPDPGTNYGYTF. As DNA, the CDR3 is TGTGCCAGCAGTTTGCCGGACCCCGGGACAAACTATGGCTACACCTTC.

The chain carries TRBV6-5 and TRBJ1-5; TRBD1 agrees at 7 bases. Germline CDR1 and CDR2: MNHEY and SVGAGI. The CDR3 contains 15 residues. The ends lost 10 bases at V and 6 bases at J; junction bases unmatched: 15. CDR3 DNA sequence: TGTGCCACCACCCGAACAGGGGAATGGGGTCAGCCCCAGCATTTT. Translated: CATTRTGEWGQPQHF.

This chain uses TRBV4-1 with TRBJ1-3; D call uncertain. Germline V gene lookup returns CDR1 MGHRA and CDR2 YSYEKL. The CDR3 runs to 14 residues. V dropped 1 base and J dropped 4 bases, with 8 bases sitting between them. The CDR3, as DNA: TGCGCCAGCAGCCAAGGCTCCGGAGGAAACACCATATATTTT. Its protein product is CASSQGSGGNTIYF.

The rearrangement uses TRBV10-3 and TRBJ2-3, with D tentatively TRBD1 (5 bases). From germline, CDR1 is ENHRY and CDR2 SYGVKD. Deletions cut 5 bases from V and 2 bases from J, with 14 bases between. CDR3 length: 15 amino acids. The CDR3 loop is CAISPGKGNTDTQYF. The CDR3 DNA follows: TGTGCCATCAGTCCAGGGAAGGGTAACACAGATACGCAGTATTTT.

This clone was detected only once. The chain joins TRBV5-1 to TRBJ1-1; D gene uncertain. This CDR3 is built from 15 residues. Between the trimmed V and J ends, which lost 6 bases and 1 base, there was a span of 16 bases. From germline, CDR1 is SGHRS and CDR2 YFSETQ. CDR3 sequence: CASTWRPTGNTEAFF. The DNA of the CDR3 is TGCGCCAGCACTTGGCGTCCGACGGGGAACACTGAAGCTTTCTTT.

The V call is TRBV19, the J call TRBJ1-5; 9 bases agree with TRBD1. CDR3 length: 17 amino acids. The ends lost 3 bases at V and 1 base at J; junction bases unmatched: 7. Germline-derived CDR1 and CDR2 are LNHDA and SQIVND (reference sequence). The CDR3 is CASSIQGTGISNQPQHF. The DNA for the CDR3 is TGTGCCAGTAGTATTCAGGGGACAGGGATAAGCAATCAGCCCCAGCATTTT.

The rearrangement uses TRBV10-2 and TRBJ1-1; possibly TRBD1 for D (5 bases). The CDR3 loop spans 14 amino acids. Germline values: CDR1 WSHSY, CDR2 SAAADI. Trimming cost V 2 bases and J 5 bases, with 12 bases left between them. DNA of the CDR3: TGCGCCAGCAGTGAGGAGGGGCGGGCGACTGAAGCTTTCTTT. It encodes CASSEEGRATEAFF.

The chain has TRBV9 and TRBJ2-5, with no clear D. The CDR3 spans 13 residues. Germline CDR1 reads SGDLS; CDR2 reads YYNGEE. The germline V and J ends were trimmed by 0 bases and 5 bases, with 8 bases remaining between them. This chain's CDR3 is CASSVGWVETQYF. The CDR3 DNA follows: TGTGCCAGCAGCGTAGGGTGGGTTGAGACCCAGTACTTC.

The table lists this clone with a count of one. This chain joins TRBV19 and TRBJ2-1; either TRBD1 or TRBD2 may supply D (7 bases each). V was cut by 7 bases and J by 6 bases, with 13 bases left in between. Germline CDR1 LNHDA, CDR2 SQIVND (reference sequence). The CDR3 extends over 13 amino acids. CDR3: CASNPGGGNEQFF. CDR3 bases: TGTGCCAGTAATCCAGGGGGGGGCAATGAGCAGTTCTTC.

This clone is a singleton in its sample. The chain has TRBV30 and TRBJ1-1; D may be TRBD1 (5 bases). Trimming removed 1 base at V and 10 bases at J, with 13 bases between. Germline-derived CDR1 and CDR2 are GTSNPN and SVGIG (reference sequence). The CDR3 length is 12 residues. CDR3 DNA sequence: TGTGCCTGGAGTGGACCCCTGAGGGGAGCTTTCTTT. Translating gives CAWSGPLRGAFF.